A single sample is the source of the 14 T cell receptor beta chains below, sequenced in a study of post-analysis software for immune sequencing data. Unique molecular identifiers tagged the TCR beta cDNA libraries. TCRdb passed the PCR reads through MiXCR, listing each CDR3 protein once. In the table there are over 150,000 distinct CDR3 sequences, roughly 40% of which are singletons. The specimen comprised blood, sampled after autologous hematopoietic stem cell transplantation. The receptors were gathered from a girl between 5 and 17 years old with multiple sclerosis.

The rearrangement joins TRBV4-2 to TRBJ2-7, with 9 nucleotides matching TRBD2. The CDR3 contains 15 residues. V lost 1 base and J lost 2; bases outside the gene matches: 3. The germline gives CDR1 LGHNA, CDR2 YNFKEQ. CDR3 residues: CASSQGLAETYEQYF. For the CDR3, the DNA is TGTGCCAGCAGCCAAGGACTAGCGGAGACCTACGAGCAGTACTTC.

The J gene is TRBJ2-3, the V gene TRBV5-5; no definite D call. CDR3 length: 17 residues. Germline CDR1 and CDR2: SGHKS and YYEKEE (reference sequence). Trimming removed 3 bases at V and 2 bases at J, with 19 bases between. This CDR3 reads CASSSHPIGSFTDTQYF. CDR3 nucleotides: TGTGCCAGCAGCTCTCACCCAATAGGGTCCTTCACAGATACGCAGTATTTT.

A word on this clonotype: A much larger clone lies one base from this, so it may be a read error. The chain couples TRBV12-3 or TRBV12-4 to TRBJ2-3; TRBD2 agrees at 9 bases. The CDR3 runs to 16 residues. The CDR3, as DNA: TGTGCCAGCAGCCCCGTGGCGGGAGGGCCAGCAGATGCGCAGTATTTT. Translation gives CASSPVAGGPADAQYF.

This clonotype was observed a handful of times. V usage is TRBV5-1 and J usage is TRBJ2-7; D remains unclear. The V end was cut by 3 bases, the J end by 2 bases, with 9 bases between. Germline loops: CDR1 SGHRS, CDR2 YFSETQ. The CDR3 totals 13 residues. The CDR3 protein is CASSWSPTYEQYF. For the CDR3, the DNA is TGCGCCAGCAGCTGGTCCCCTACCTACGAGCAGTACTTC.

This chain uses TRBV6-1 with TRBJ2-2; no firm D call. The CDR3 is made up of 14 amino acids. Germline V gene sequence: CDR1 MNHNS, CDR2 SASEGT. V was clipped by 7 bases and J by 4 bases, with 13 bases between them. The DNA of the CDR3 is TGTGCCAGCAAATTTAAGGATCTCACCGGGGAGCTGTTTTTT. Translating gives CASKFKDLTGELFF.

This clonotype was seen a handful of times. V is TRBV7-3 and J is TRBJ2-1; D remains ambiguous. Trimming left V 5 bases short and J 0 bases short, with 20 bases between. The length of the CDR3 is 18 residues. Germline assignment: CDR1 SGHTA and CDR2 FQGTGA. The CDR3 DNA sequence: TGTGCCAGCAGCCCACACGCCAGTAGCCAAAGCTCCTACAATGAGCAGTTCTTC. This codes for CASSPHASSQSSYNEQFF.

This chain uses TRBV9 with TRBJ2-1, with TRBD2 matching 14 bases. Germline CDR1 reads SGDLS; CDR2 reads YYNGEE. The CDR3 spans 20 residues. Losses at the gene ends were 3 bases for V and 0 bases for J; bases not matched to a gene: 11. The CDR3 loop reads CASSAPGLAGAASSYNEQFF. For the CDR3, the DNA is TGTGCCAGCAGCGCCCCGGGACTAGCGGGAGCGGCAAGCTCCTACAATGAGCAGTTCTTC.

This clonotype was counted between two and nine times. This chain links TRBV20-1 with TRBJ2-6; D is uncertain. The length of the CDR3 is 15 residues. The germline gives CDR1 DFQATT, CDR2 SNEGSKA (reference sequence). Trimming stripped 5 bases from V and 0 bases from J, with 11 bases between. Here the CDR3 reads CSASDPNSGANVLTF. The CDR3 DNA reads TGCAGTGCTTCGGACCCAAACTCTGGGGCCAACGTCCTGACTTTC.

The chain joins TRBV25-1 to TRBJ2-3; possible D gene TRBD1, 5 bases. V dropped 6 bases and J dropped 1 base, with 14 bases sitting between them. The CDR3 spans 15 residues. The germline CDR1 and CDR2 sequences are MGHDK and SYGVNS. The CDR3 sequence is CASRATVLGTDTQYF. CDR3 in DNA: TGTGCCAGCAGAGCGACAGTCCTGGGCACAGATACGCAGTATTTT. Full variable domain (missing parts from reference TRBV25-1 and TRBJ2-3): EADIYQTPRYLVIGTGKKITLECSQTMGHDKMYWYQQDPGMELHLIHYSYGVNSTEKGDLSSESTVSRIRTEHFPLTLESARPSHTSQYLCASRATVLGTDTQYFGPGTRLTVL.

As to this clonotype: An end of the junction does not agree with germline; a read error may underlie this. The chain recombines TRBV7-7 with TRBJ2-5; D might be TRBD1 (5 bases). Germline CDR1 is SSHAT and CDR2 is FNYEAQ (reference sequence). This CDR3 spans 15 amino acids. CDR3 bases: TGTGCTAGCACCTGCCCCGGGCCCTCAGGGGAGACCCAGTACTTC. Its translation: CASTCPGPSGETQYF.

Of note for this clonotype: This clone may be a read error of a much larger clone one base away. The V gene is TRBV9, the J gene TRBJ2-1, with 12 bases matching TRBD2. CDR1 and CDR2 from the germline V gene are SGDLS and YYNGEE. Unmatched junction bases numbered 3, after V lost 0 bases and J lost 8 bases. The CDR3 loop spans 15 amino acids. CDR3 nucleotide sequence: TGTGCCAGCAGCGTAGGGGCTAGCGGGAGGGATGAGCAGTTCTTC. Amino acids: CASSVGASGRDEQFF.

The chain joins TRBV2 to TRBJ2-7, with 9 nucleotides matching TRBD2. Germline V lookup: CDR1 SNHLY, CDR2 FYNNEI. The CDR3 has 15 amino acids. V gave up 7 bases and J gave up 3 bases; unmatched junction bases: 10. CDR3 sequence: CASIKGTSYLYEQYF. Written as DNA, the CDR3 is TGTGCCAGCATCAAAGGGACTAGCTATCTCTACGAGCAGTACTTC.

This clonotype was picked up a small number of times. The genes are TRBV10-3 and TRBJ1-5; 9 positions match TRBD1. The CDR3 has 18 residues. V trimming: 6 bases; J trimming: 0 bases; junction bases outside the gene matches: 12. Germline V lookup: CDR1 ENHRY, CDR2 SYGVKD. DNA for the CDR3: TGTGCCATCAGCTCCGGGACAGGGACAGGGTATAGCAATCAGCCCCAGCATTTT. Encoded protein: CAISSGTGTGYSNQPQHF.

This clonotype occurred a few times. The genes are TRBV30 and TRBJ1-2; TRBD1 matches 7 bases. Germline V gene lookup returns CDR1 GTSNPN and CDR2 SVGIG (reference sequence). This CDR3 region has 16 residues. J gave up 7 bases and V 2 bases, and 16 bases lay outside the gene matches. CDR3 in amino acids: CAWSPFKTGRFLGYTF. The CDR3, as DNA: TGTGCCTGGAGTCCTTTCAAGACAGGGAGGTTCCTTGGCTACACCTTC.